This T cell receptor beta chain was captured by sequencing in a study of control samples from healthy donors and cancer patients. Germline V gene lookup returns CDR1 LGHDT and CDR2 YNNKEL (reference sequence). CDR3 length equals 14 residues. V dropped 5 bases and J dropped 1 base, with 11 bases sitting between them. The method was immunoSEQ multiplex PCR; TCRdb's version includes in-frame clones alone and lacks a portion of them. The table lists roughly 120,000 clones, less than 95% of them singletons, with about 3.6% in the top ten. The receptor was derived from a man aged 25 to 40 in good health. Sequenced sample: blood. This sequence joins TRBV3-1 (or the pseudogene TRBV3-2) and TRBJ1-2; a possible D gene is TRBD1 (5 bases). Here the CDR3 reads CASSWRQLNYGYTF. The CDR3 nucleotides read TGTGCCAGCAGCTGGAGACAGCTTAACTATGGCTACACCTTC.